One sample yielded the 18 T cell receptor beta chains listed below, sequenced in a study of metastatic and nonmetastatic thyroid tumors. TCRdb re-clonotyped the PCR reads through MiXCR. The sample includes about 19,000 clones, over 15% of them seen just once. Thyroid surgery took place with no prior treatment in any patient. Sequenced input: blood. All receptors come from a male donor with papillary thyroid cancer or a benign thyroid nodule (not recorded which). Some clones in this sample may be carry-over from other donors' samples.

This clone was recorded at least ten times. Possible read error: a much larger clone is one base away. Lacking the conserved final phenylalanine or tryptophan, this CDR3 likely reflects a read error. This chain joins TRBV28 and TRBJ1-1, with 7 nucleotides matching TRBD1. The CDR3 has 16 residues. With V trimmed by 5 bases and J by 3 bases, 12 bases remained unmatched. Per the germline V gene, CDR1 is MDHEN and CDR2 is SYDVKM. The CDR3 protein is CASSSPGRGRHTEAFL. DNA of the CDR3: TGTGCCAGCAGTAGTCCCGGAAGGGGGCGTCACACTGAAGCTTTCCTT.

This clone appeared many times. This rearrangement joins TRBV14 to TRBJ2-1; 10 bases fit TRBD2. The germline V gene has CDR1 SGHDN and CDR2 FVKESK. CDR3 size: 18 residues. The V gene end was trimmed by 5 bases and the J gene end by 0 bases; junction bases not matched to a gene: 10. CDR3 amino acids: CASSTRGLAESSYNEQFF. In DNA form, the CDR3 reads TGTGCCAGCAGCACCCGAGGACTAGCGGAGAGCTCCTACAATGAGCAGTTCTTC. The full variable domain, in which reference TRBV14 and TRBJ2-1 provide the parts outside the CDR3, is EAGVTQFPSHSVIEKGQTVTLRCDPISGHDNLYWYRRVMGKEIKFLLHFVKESKQDESGMPNNRFLAERTGGTYSTLKVQPAELEDSGVYFCASSTRGLAESSYNEQFFGPGTRLTVL.

The CDR3 coding sequence is TGTGCCACCAGCAGAAGGGGGGGGACTGAAGCTTTCTTT. As protein: CATSRRGGTEAFF. This sequence joins TRBV15 and TRBJ1-1; possible D gene TRBD1, 6 bases. V lost 2 bases to trimming and J lost 5 bases, with 9 bases between them. Germline V gives CDR1 LNHNV, CDR2 YYDKDF (reference sequence). The CDR3 is made up of 13 amino acids.

This clone has a count of ten or more. The V and J genes are TRBV4-2 and TRBJ2-1, with D perhaps TRBD1 (6 bases). The V end lost 4 bases, the J end lost 2 bases, and 9 bases lay between the germline ends. CDR1 is LGHNA and CDR2 is YNFKEQ in the germline V gene. The CDR3 totals 14 residues. The DNA for the CDR3 is TGTGCCAGCAGCCGCCAGGGGACCTACAATGAGCAGTTCTTC. Translated: CASSRQGTYNEQFF.

This clone was picked up many times. The rearrangement uses TRBV4-2 and TRBJ2-5, with D tentatively TRBD2 (5 bases). CDR3 length: 14 amino acids. Germline loops: CDR1 LGHNA, CDR2 YNFKEQ. V shed 4 bases and J shed 2 bases, with 11 bases lying between them. CDR3 DNA sequence: TGTGCCAGCAGCCCGGGGATTACGCAAGAGACCCAGTACTTC. Its protein product is CASSPGITQETQYF.

This clone occurred many times. The V gene is TRBV9, the J gene TRBJ2-2; 7 positions match TRBD1. This CDR3 has 15 amino acids. V gave up 3 bases and J gave up 0 bases; unmatched junction bases: 2. Germline V gives CDR1 SGDLS, CDR2 YYNGEE. CDR3 sequence: CASSAGTANTGELFF. The CDR3 nucleotides are TGTGCCAGCAGCGCCGGGACAGCGAACACCGGGGAGCTGTTTTTT.

There are many counts of this clone. The rearrangement uses TRBV13 and TRBJ2-4; 10 positions agree with TRBD2. CDR1 is PRHDT and CDR2 is FYEKMQ in the germline V gene (reference sequence). With 2 bases clipped from V and 9 bases from J, the junction kept 4 bases outside the gene matches. This CDR3 is 14 amino acids long. Here the CDR3 DNA reads TGTGCCAGCAGCTTATCAGCGGGAGGGGTCATTCAGTACTTC. Its protein product is CASSLSAGGVIQYF. The full variable domain, rest sourced from reference TRBV13 and TRBJ2-4, is AAGVIQSPRHLIKEKRETATLKCYPIPRHDTVYWYQQGPGQDPQFLISFYEKMQSDKGSIPDRFSAQQFSDYHSELNMSSLELGDSALYFCASSLSAGGVIQYFGAGTRLSVL.

This clone is deemed medium-sized. This chain uses TRBV3-1 with TRBJ2-7; D is perhaps TRBD2 (6 bases). The CDR3 is 15 residues long. CDR1 LGHDT and CDR2 YNNKEL come from the germline V gene (reference sequence). Trimming shortened V by 4 bases and J by 3 bases, and 16 bases separated the two germline ends. The CDR3 protein is CASSPGAGPHYEQYF. CDR3 DNA sequence: TGTGCCAGCAGCCCCGGGGCGGGACCCCACTACGAGCAGTACTTC.

This clone was recorded at least ten times. V and J are TRBV30 and TRBJ1-1, with D possibly being TRBD1 (5 bases). CDR1 is GTSNPN and CDR2 is SVGIG in the germline V gene (reference sequence). The CDR3 runs 13 residues. V lost 2 bases to trimming and J lost 2 bases, with 9 bases between them. This CDR3 reads CAWSWGINTEAFF. CDR3 nucleotide sequence: TGTGCCTGGAGTTGGGGGATTAACACTGAAGCTTTCTTT.

This clone was picked up many times. J is TRBJ1-3 and V is TRBV29-1, with D possibly matching TRBD1 (5 bases). Germline CDR1 reads SQVTM; CDR2 reads ANQGSEA. The CDR3 length is 13 residues. V was shortened by 4 bases and J by 7 bases, with 14 bases between the two germline ends. CDR3 amino acids: CSVGGLTGNTIYF. As DNA, the CDR3 is TGCAGCGTTGGGGGCTTAACGGGGAACACCATATATTTT.

This clone was picked up many times. The chain carries TRBV6-2 or TRBV6-3 and TRBJ2-3; D ambiguous. V was shortened by 4 bases and J by 4 bases, with 3 bases between the two germline ends. This CDR3 has 11 amino acids. CDR1 is MNHEY and CDR2 is SVGEGT in the germline V gene. CDR3 amino acids: CASSFPDTQYF. The CDR3, as DNA: TGTGCCAGCAGTTTTCCAGATACGCAGTATTTT.

Ten or more counts support this clone. This chain connects TRBV5-1 to TRBJ1-5; D might be TRBD1 (5 bases). Germline loops: CDR1 SGHRS, CDR2 YFSETQ. Trimming took 5 bases from V and 3 from J, leaving 15 bases between them. This CDR3 is 15 amino acids long. CDR3 loop: CASRVGTSDNQPQHF. For the CDR3, the DNA is TGCGCCAGCAGGGTAGGGACTTCTGACAATCAGCCCCAGCATTTT.

This clone was seen many times. This chain links TRBV20-1 with TRBJ2-7, with no clear D. The length of the CDR3 is 11 residues. V was clipped by 1 base and J by 6 bases, with 7 bases between them. Germline V lookup: CDR1 DFQATT, CDR2 SNEGSKA (reference sequence). CDR3 nucleotides: TGCAGTGCTAGAGTGGCCTCCGAGCAGTACTTC. Its protein product is CSARVASEQYF.

This clone was observed many times. This rearrangement joins TRBV12-3 or TRBV12-4 to TRBJ2-7; D ambiguous. V gave up 3 bases and J gave up 4 bases, with 4 bases separating them. This CDR3 comprises 11 residues. The CDR3: CASSFRYEQYF. As DNA, the CDR3 is TGTGCCAGCAGTTTCCGATACGAGCAGTACTTC.

As regards this clone: The sample contains more than one DNA sequence encoding this CDR3. This chain joins TRBV4-1 and TRBJ1-1; 7 bases fit TRBD1. The CDR3 spans 15 residues. The V gene's germline CDR1 is MGHRA and CDR2 YSYEKL. The junction had 7 bases not matched to a gene; V was cut back by 4 bases and J by 2 bases. CDR3 protein: CASSLRGGGNTEAFF. The CDR3 DNA is TGCGCCAGCAGCCTCCGGGGAGGGGGCAACACTGAAGCTTTCTTT.

This chain joins TRBV27 and TRBJ2-7; D may be TRBD1 or TRBD2 (6 bases each). This CDR3 comprises 15 residues. Germline assignment: CDR1 MNHEY and CDR2 SMNVEV (reference sequence). V lost 2 bases and J 3 bases, leaving 14 bases between the germline ends. The CDR3 sequence: CASSLGGTWDYEQYF. CDR3 nucleotides: TGTGCCAGCAGTTTAGGCGGGACATGGGACTACGAGCAGTACTTC.

This clone was seen repeatedly, ten times or more. The chain employs TRBV28 and TRBJ2-1, with D hard to call. CDR1 is MDHEN, CDR2 SYDVKM, per germline. The CDR3 spans 12 residues. The V end was cut by 3 bases, the J end by 6 bases, with 6 bases between. This chain's CDR3 is CASSFGLNEQFF. DNA of the CDR3: TGTGCCAGCAGTTTCGGTCTCAATGAGCAGTTCTTC.

This clone showed up just a few times. V gene TRBV4-1 combines with J gene TRBJ2-7; D gene uncertain. CDR3 size: 14 residues. Germline lookup yields CDR1 MGHRA and CDR2 YSYEKL. Between the trimmed V and J ends, which lost 3 bases and 1 base, there was a span of 10 bases. The CDR3 here is CASSQMDGSYEQYF. The CDR3 bases are TGCGCCAGCAGCCAGATGGACGGATCCTACGAGCAGTACTTC.